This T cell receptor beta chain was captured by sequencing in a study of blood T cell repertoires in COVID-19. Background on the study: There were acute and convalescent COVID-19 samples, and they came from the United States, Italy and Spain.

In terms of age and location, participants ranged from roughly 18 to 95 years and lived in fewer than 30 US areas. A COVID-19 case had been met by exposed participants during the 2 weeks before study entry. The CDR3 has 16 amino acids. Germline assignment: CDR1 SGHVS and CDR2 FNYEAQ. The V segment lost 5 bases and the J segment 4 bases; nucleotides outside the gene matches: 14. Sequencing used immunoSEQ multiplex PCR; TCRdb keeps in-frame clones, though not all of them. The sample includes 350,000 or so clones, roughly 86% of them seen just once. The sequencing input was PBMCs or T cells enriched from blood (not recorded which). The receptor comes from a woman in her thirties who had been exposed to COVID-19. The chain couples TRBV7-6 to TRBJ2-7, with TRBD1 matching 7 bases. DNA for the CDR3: TGTGCCAGCAGCAAAAAGACCCGGGACAGCTTTTACGAGCAGTACTTC. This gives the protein CASSKKTRDSFYEQYF. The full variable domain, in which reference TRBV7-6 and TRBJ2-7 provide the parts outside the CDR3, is GAGVSQSPRYKVTKRGQDVALRCDPISGHVSLYWYRQALGQGPEFLTYFNYEAQQDKSGLPNDRFSAERPEGSISTLTIQRTEQRDSAMYRCASSKKTRDSFYEQYFGPGTRLTVT.